These 25 T cell receptor beta chains came from one sample sequenced in a study of graft-versus-host responses after intestinal transplantation. Antigens of these TCRs are unknown. Produced via immunoSEQ multiplex PCR; TCRdb's table is partial and in-frame only. The profile shows 85,000 to 110,000 clones, 80% to 95% of them singletons. Here the sequenced sample was unstimulated CD8+ T cells sorted from spleen or lymph node cells, taken before intestinal transplant. These receptors were obtained from a human donor who received an intestinal transplant.

V is TRBV5-1 and J is TRBJ2-7; no definite D call. The CDR3 consists of 14 residues. Germline V gene lookup returns CDR1 SGHRS and CDR2 YFSETQ. Trimming cost V 0 bases and J 3 bases, with 10 bases left between them. CDR3 region: CASSLVPRYYEQYF. CDR3 in DNA: TGCGCCAGCAGCTTGGTGCCCAGATACTACGAGCAGTACTTC. Based on the CDR3 plus reference TRBV5-1 and TRBJ2-7, the full variable domain is KAGVTQTPRYLIKTRGQQVTLSCSPISGHRSVSWYQQTPGQGLQFLFEYFSETQRNKGNFPGRFSGRQFSNSRSEMNVSTLELGDSALYLCASSLVPRYYEQYFGPGTRLTVT.

V and J are TRBV21-1 and TRBJ1-4. TRBV21-1 counts as a pseudogene. The CDR3 consists of 14 residues. The DNA of the CDR3 is TGTGCCAGCAGCAAAGGACCCGGAGATGAAAAACTGTTTTTT. Protein: CASSKGPGDEKLFF.

This sequence joins TRBV5-1 and TRBJ2-3; 13 bases are a match to TRBD2. The CDR3 spans 16 residues. The germline gives CDR1 SGHRS, CDR2 YFSETQ. Trimming at V came to 3 bases and at J to 1 base, leaving 2 bases not matched to a gene. CDR3 in amino acids: CASSYTSGGGTDTQYF. CDR3 in DNA: TGCGCCAGCAGCTACACTAGCGGGGGGGGCACAGATACGCAGTATTTT.

This chain links TRBV6-5 with TRBJ2-2, with D perhaps matching TRBD1 (6 bases). The CDR3 has 16 residues. Germline V gives CDR1 MNHEY, CDR2 SVGAGI. Trimming pared 0 bases from V and 6 bases from J, leaving 14 bases between. CDR3 bases: TGTGCCAGCAGTTACTCATCAGGGGCCCTCGCCGGGGAGCTGTTTTTT. Translated, it gives CASSYSSGALAGELFF.

The chain carries TRBV5-1 and TRBJ2-5; weak D call: TRBD1 (6 bases). Germline V gene sequence: CDR1 SGHRS, CDR2 YFSETQ. The CDR3 spans 14 residues. Trimming took 3 bases from V and 4 from J, leaving 13 bases between them. Written as DNA, the CDR3 is TGCGCCAGCAGCTCCCTGGGGGCCGGAGAGACCCAGTACTTC. Translated, it gives CASSSLGAGETQYF.

This rearrangement joins TRBV30 to TRBJ2-7, with 8 nucleotides matching TRBD1. The CDR3 is 16 amino acids. Per the germline V gene, CDR1 is GTSNPN and CDR2 is SVGIG (reference sequence). The junction had 10 bases not matched to a gene; V was cut back by 0 bases and J by 3 bases. CDR3 loop: CAWSVPQGARRYEQYF. The CDR3 DNA reads TGTGCCTGGAGTGTACCTCAGGGGGCGCGCCGCTACGAGCAGTACTTC.

The genes are TRBV2 and TRBJ2-5; D gene unclear. The germline V and J ends were trimmed by 6 bases and 2 bases, with 10 bases remaining between them. Germline assignment: CDR1 SNHLY and CDR2 FYNNEI. This CDR3 comprises 13 residues. The CDR3: CASRPRSQETQYF. CDR3 coding DNA: TGTGCCAGCAGGCCTAGGTCGCAAGAGACCCAGTACTTC.

This rearrangement joins TRBV13 to TRBJ2-3, with 7 bases lining up with TRBD2. Trimming at V came to 4 bases and at J to 1 base, leaving 11 bases not matched to a gene. CDR1 PRHDT and CDR2 FYEKMQ come from the germline V gene (reference sequence). The CDR3 length is 17 residues. The CDR3 sequence: CASSSQRGARGTDTQYF. CDR3 nucleotide sequence: TGTGCCAGCAGCTCCCAGCGGGGCGCCCGGGGCACAGATACGCAGTATTTT.

V usage is TRBV19 and J usage is TRBJ2-1; D assignment may be TRBD1 or TRBD2 (5 bases each). Germline V gene lookup returns CDR1 LNHDA and CDR2 SQIVND (reference sequence). V lost 3 bases, J lost 1 base, and 10 bases lay in between. The CDR3 extends over 15 amino acids. CDR3 nucleotides: TGTGCCAGTAGTATTCTGGGGGTATCCTACAATGAGCAGTTCTTC. This encodes CASSILGVSYNEQFF.

The gene calls are TRBV7-9 and TRBJ1-1, with D tentatively TRBD1 (5 bases). V lost 7 bases, J lost 1 base, and 10 bases lay in between. Germline V lookup: CDR1 SEHNR, CDR2 FQNEAQ (reference sequence). The CDR3 is 13 amino acids. The DNA of the CDR3 is TGTGCCAGCAACGTTGGGGCGAACACTGAAGCTTTCTTT. Protein product: CASNVGANTEAFF.

DNA of the CDR3: TGTGCCAGCAGTGAATCCGCTTTGGGGTCCTACGAGCAGTACTTC. Translated, it gives CASSESALGSYEQYF. The chain has TRBV6-1 and TRBJ2-7; D is uncertain. Germline V CDR1 and CDR2: MNHNS, SASEGT. With 2 bases removed from V and 1 base from J, the gap between germline ends came to 12 bases. CDR3 size: 15 residues.

The chain has TRBV19 and TRBJ2-6; 13 bases are a match to TRBD2. V dropped 5 bases and J dropped 1; count of bases not matched to a gene: 2. The CDR3 is made up of 17 amino acids. Germline CDR1 is LNHDA and CDR2 is SQIVND (reference sequence). This chain's CDR3 is CASSATSGGSGANVLTF. CDR3 DNA: TGTGCCAGTAGTGCGACTAGCGGGGGGTCTGGGGCCAACGTCCTGACTTTC.

The DNA for the CDR3 is TGTGCCAGCAGCCCCACAGGGACCCCCACAGATACGCAGTATTTT. Translating gives CASSPTGTPTDTQYF. The gene calls are TRBV7-3 and TRBJ2-3; perhaps TRBD1 as D (6 bases). This CDR3 has 15 residues. Germline CDR1 is SGHTA and CDR2 is FQGTGA. The V gene lost 5 bases and the J gene lost 2 bases, with 14 bases spanning the gap.

This rearrangement joins TRBV19 to TRBJ1-2; maybe TRBD1 (5 bases). Trimming took off 3 bases at V and 10 bases at J, with 12 bases between the two ends. The germline V gene has CDR1 LNHDA and CDR2 SQIVND (reference sequence). The CDR3 covers 12 residues. The CDR3 loop reads CASSIGTVDYTF. CDR3 DNA sequence: TGTGCCAGTAGTATTGGGACTGTTGACTACACCTTC. Combining the CDR3 with reference TRBV19 and TRBJ1-2 gives the whole variable domain DGGITQSPKYLFRKEGQNVTLSCEQNLNHDAMYWYRQDPGQGLRLIYYSQIVNDFQKGDIAEGYSVSREKKESFPLTVTSAQKNPTAFYLCASSIGTVDYTFGSGTRLTVV.

The chain uses TRBV27 and TRBJ2-7; 7 bases fit TRBD1. Per the germline V gene, CDR1 is MNHEY and CDR2 is SMNVEV (reference sequence). Trimming removed 6 bases from V and 4 bases from J; junction bases left unmatched: 3. This CDR3 is built from 12 residues. In nucleotides, the CDR3 is TGTGCCAGCAGCCCGACAGGGTACGAGCAGTACTTC. Its translation is CASSPTGYEQYF.

The genes are TRBV9 and TRBJ2-1, with TRBD2 matching over 8 bases. The CDR3 totals 15 residues. CDR1 and CDR2 (germline): SGDLS, YYNGEE. V was pared by 2 bases and J by 7 bases, with 8 bases of the junction left unmatched. CDR3 sequence (DNA): TGTGCCAGCAGCGTCACGGGGGGGCTGAAAAATGAGCAGTTCTTC. It yields the protein CASSVTGGLKNEQFF.

This rearrangement joins TRBV9 to TRBJ1-2; D is undetermined. The CDR3 runs 17 residues. V lost 0 bases and J lost 3, with 18 bases in between. Germline assignment: CDR1 SGDLS and CDR2 YYNGEE. CDR3 DNA: TGTGCCAGCAGCGTAGGTAGCGTTTCAGGAGGCGACTATGGCTACACCTTC. Its protein product is CASSVGSVSGGDYGYTF.

The CDR3 is CASSVSWGDYNEQFF. In DNA form, the CDR3 reads TGTGCCAGCAGCGTATCTTGGGGGGACTACAATGAGCAGTTCTTC. The chain couples TRBV9 to TRBJ2-1; the D gene is possibly TRBD2 (6 bases). With 1 base removed from V and 3 bases from J, the gap between germline ends came to 11 bases. The CDR3 length is 15 residues. Germline CDR1 reads SGDLS; CDR2 reads YYNGEE. The full variable domain, in which reference TRBV9 and TRBJ2-1 provide the parts outside the CDR3, is DSGVTQTPKHLITATGQRVTLRCSPRSGDLSVYWYQQSLDQGLQFLIQYYNGEERAKGNILERFSAQQFPDLHSELNLSSLELGDSALYFCASSVSWGDYNEQFFGPGTRLTVL.

The V call is TRBV27, the J call TRBJ1-1; D is possibly TRBD1 (5 bases). CDR1 MNHEY and CDR2 SMNVEV come from the germline V gene (reference sequence). There are 15 residues in the CDR3. V was clipped by 10 bases and J by 4 bases, with 22 bases between them. The CDR3 region is CATNRWGGVTTEAFF. Written as DNA, the CDR3 is TGTGCCACCAACCGTTGGGGAGGGGTGACCACTGAAGCTTTCTTT.

The rearrangement links TRBV7-6 to TRBJ2-7, with 8 bases that match TRBD1. V shed 2 bases, J shed 6 bases, and the junction held 9 bases outside the gene matches. This CDR3 is built from 15 residues. The germline gives CDR1 SGHVS, CDR2 FNYEAQ. The CDR3 DNA follows: TGTGCCAGCAGCTTATCGTGGACAGGGATAAGCGAGCAGTACTTC. Protein: CASSLSWTGISEQYF.

The V gene is TRBV9, the J gene TRBJ1-1; 7 nucleotides line up with TRBD1. With V trimmed by 1 base and J by 1 base, 7 bases remained unmatched. There are 16 residues in the CDR3. In germline, CDR1 is SGDLS, CDR2 YYNGEE. The CDR3 DNA reads as TGTGCCAGCAGCGTAAAGGGAACAGGGGCGAACACTGAAGCTTTCTTT. This sequence encodes CASSVKGTGANTEAFF.

The chain employs TRBV7-2 and TRBJ2-3; 8 bases map to TRBD1. The CDR3 extends over 15 amino acids. Germline values: CDR1 SGHTA, CDR2 FQGNSA. V gave up 5 bases and J gave up 3 bases; unmatched junction bases: 7. In DNA form, the CDR3 reads TGTGCCAGCAGCCACGGACAGGGTCGGACAGATACGCAGTATTTT. This sequence encodes CASSHGQGRTDTQYF.

The chain has TRBV6-1 and TRBJ2-1, with 9 bases fitting TRBD2. J was trimmed by 4 bases and V by 3 bases; bases with no gene match: 7. The CDR3 sequence is 16 residues long. CDR1 MNHNS and CDR2 SASEGT come from the germline V gene. CDR3 amino acids: CASSDPSGGPYNEQFF. CDR3 DNA sequence: TGTGCCAGCAGTGACCCGAGCGGGGGGCCTTACAATGAGCAGTTCTTC.

This sequence joins TRBV9 and TRBJ2-1; tentatively, D is TRBD1 (6 bases). Germline assignment: CDR1 SGDLS and CDR2 YYNGEE. Trimming took 3 bases from V and 3 from J, leaving 16 bases between them. This CDR3 spans 16 amino acids. The CDR3 DNA follows: TGTGCCAGCAGCGCCAGAACCGGGACATACTACAATGAGCAGTTCTTC. Protein product: CASSARTGTYYNEQFF. Full variable domain (remainder filled in from reference TRBV9 and TRBJ2-1): DSGVTQTPKHLITATGQRVTLRCSPRSGDLSVYWYQQSLDQGLQFLIQYYNGEERAKGNILERFSAQQFPDLHSELNLSSLELGDSALYFCASSARTGTYYNEQFFGPGTRLTVL.

The chain has TRBV12-5 and TRBJ2-5; D might be TRBD1 (5 bases). The CDR3 covers 12 residues. Looked up from germline, CDR1 is LGHNT and CDR2 is FRNRAP. V was trimmed by 9 bases and J by 6 bases, leaving 14 bases between them. CDR3 coding DNA: TGTGCTAGCACCTTCCAGGGTCAGACCCAGTACTTC. Protein: CASTFQGQTQYF.